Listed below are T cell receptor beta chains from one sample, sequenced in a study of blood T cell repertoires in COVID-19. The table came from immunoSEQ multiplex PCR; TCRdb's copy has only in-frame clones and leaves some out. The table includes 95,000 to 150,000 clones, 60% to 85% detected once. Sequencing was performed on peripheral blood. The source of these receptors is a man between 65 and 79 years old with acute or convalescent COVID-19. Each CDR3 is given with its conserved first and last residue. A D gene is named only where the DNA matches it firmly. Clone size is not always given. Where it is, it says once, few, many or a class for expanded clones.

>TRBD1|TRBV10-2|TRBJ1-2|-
TGCGCCAGCAGTGGACCCTCTATGGGGACAGGGAAAGCTAACTATGGCTACACCTTC
CASSGPSMGTGKANYGYTF
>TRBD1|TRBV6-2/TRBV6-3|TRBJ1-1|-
TGTGCCAGCAGTTGGGGACAGGATCTCACTGAAGCTTTCTTT
CASSWGQDLTEAFF
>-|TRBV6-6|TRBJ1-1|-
TGTGCCAGCAGCTTAATCGACAGGTCGGGTGAAGCTTTCTTT
CASSLIDRSGEAFF
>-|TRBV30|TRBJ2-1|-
TGTGCCTGGAGTTCGGGTCTGGAAAGTGAGCAGTTCTTC
CAWSSGLESEQFF
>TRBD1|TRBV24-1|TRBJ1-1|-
TGTGCCACCAGTGATGCTGGACAGGGGAGCACTGAAGCTTTCTTT
CATSDAGQGSTEAFF
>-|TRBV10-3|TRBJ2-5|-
TGTGCCATCCGGACAGTCTTCCAAGAGACCCAGTACTTC
CAIRTVFQETQYF
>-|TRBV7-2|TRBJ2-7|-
TGTGCCAGCAGCGCAGAGGGTCCTCGGAAGCGGTACTTC
CASSAEGPRKRYF
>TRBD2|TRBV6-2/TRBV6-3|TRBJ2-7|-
TGTGCCAGCAGTTACGGTAGCGGGGGCGAACATGCCGAGCAGTACTTC
CASSYGSGGEHAEQYF
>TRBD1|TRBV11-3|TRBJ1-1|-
TGTGCCAGCAGCTCCACGACGGACAGGGGATTAGTCCAATATGGAGCTTTCTTT
CASSSTTDRGLVQYGAFF
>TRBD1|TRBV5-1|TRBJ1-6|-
TGCGCCAGCAGCTCGGGACAGGGGTCCCACTCCTATAATTCACCCCTCCACTTT
CASSSGQGSHSYNSPLHF
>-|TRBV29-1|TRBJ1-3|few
TGCGCCGGGGGAGGGGGCTCTGGAAACACCATATATTTT
CAGGGGSGNTIYF
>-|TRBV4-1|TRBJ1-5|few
TGCGCCAGCAGCCAAGAAGTAGGAGGGTATCAGCCCCAGCATTTT
CASSQEVGGYQPQHF
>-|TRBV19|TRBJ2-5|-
TGTGCCAGTAGTATTACAGAAACTAGAAAAGAGACCCAGTACTTC
CASSITETRKETQYF
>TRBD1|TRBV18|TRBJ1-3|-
TGTGCCAGCTCACCAACCGGTCCAGGGGGATCGAACACCATATATTTT
CASSPTGPGGSNTIYF
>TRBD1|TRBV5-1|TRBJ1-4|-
TGCGCCAGCAGTCTGGGACAGGGGGCAAGGTTAGAAAAACTGTTTTTT
CASSLGQGARLEKLFF
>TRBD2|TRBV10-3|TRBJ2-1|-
TGTGCCATCAGTGTCAGGACTAGCGGGGGGGCAGGTGAGCAGTTCTTC
CAISVRTSGGAGEQFF
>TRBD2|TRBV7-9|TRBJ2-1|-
TGTGCCGGCCGCGGGGGCTACAATGAGCAGTTCTTC
CAGRGGYNEQFF
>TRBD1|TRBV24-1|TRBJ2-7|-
TGTGCCACCAGTGACGAAAGGGACAGGGGTGGGTACGAGCAGTACTTC
CATSDERDRGGYEQYF
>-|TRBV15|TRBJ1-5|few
TGTGCCACCAGCCGGTCCAATCAGCCCCAGCATTTT
CATSRSNQPQHF
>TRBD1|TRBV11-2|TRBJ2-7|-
TGTGCCAGCAGCTTAAGCGTATCTGGGACAGGGGAGATCTACGAGCAGTACTTC
CASSLSVSGTGEIYEQYF
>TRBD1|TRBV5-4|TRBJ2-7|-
TGTGCCAGCAGCCCCGACAGGGTAGGCTACGAGCAGTACTTC
CASSPDRVGYEQYF
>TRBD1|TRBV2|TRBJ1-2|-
TGTGCCAGCTGGGACAGGGGAAGGTATGGCTACACCTTC
CASWDRGRYGYTF
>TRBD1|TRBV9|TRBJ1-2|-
TGTGCCAGCAGCGAGACAGGGACCGCTAACTATGGCTACACCTTC
CASSETGTANYGYTF
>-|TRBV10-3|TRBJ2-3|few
TGTGCCATCAGTGTTTCCGGGGGTGGCACAGATACGCAGTATTTT
CAISVSGGGTDTQYF
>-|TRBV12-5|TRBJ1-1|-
TGTGCTAGTGGTTTAACCGGGAGGGACACTGAAGCTTTCTTT
CASGLTGRDTEAFF
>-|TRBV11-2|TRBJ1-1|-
TGTGCCAGCAGCTTTACGGGGGTAGAGGAAGCTTTCTTT
CASSFTGVEEAFF
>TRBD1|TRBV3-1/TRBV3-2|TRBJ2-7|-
TGTGCCAGCTCCTACGGGACAGGCGATTACTACGAGCAGTACTTC
CASSYGTGDYYEQYF
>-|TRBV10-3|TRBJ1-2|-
TGTGCCATCAGTGGGAGCCAGGGATATGGCTACACCTTC
CAISGSQGYGYTF
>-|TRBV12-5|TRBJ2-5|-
TGTGCTAGCTCCCAAGAGACCCAGTACTTC
CASSQETQYF
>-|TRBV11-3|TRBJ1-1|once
TGTGCCAGCAGCTTAGCCGGCAGGATGGTGACTGAAGCTTTCTTT
CASSLAGRMVTEAFF
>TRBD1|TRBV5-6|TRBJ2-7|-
TGTGCCAGCAGTCGTGGACAGGGCAGGTTCTACGAGCAGTACTTC
CASSRGQGRFYEQYF
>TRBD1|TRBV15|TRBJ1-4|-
TGTGCCACCAGCAGGGACAGGGGCGAAAAACTGTTTTTT
CATSRDRGEKLFF
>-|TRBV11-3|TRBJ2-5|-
TGTGCCAGCAGCCAGCCCGGGACACTAGAGACCCAGTACTTC
CASSQPGTLETQYF
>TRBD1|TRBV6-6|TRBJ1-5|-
TGTGCCAGCAAGATGACAGGGGATAGCAATCAGCCCCAGCATTTT
CASKMTGDSNQPQHF
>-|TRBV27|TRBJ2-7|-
TGTGCCAGCAGTTCCGCACTATTCTCCTACGAGCAGTACTTC
CASSSALFSYEQYF
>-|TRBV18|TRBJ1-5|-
TGTGCCAGCTCACCAACAGGGCTTAACCAGCCCCAGCATTTT
CASSPTGLNQPQHF
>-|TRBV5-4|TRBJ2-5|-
TGTGCCAGCAGCCCACTTGGCGGGGGCGGCGGAGAGACCCAGTACTTC
CASSPLGGGGGETQYF
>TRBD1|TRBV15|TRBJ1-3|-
TGTGCCACCAGCAGCGACTCTCCAGGGGGTGGAAACACCATATATTTT
CATSSDSPGGGNTIYF
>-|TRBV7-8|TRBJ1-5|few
TGTGCCAGCAGCTTAGTACAGTTGGATCAGCCCCAGCATTTT
CASSLVQLDQPQHF
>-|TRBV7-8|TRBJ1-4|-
TGTGCCAGCAGCTTAGTAGCCCTTCCTAATGAAAAACTGTTTTTT
CASSLVALPNEKLFF
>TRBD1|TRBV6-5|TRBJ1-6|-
TGTGCCAGCAGTTACACGGGACAGGGGGACGTACCCCTCCACTTT
CASSYTGQGDVPLHF
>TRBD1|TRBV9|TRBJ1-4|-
TGTGCCAGCAGCACAAGACAGGGAACTAATGAAAAACTGTTTTTT
CASSTRQGTNEKLFF
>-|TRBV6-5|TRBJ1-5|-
TGTGCCAGCAGTTACCTAGATCAGCCCCAGCATTTT
CASSYLDQPQHF
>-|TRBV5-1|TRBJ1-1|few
TGCGCCAGCAGTCGACTGCTGAACACTGAAGCTTTCTTT
CASSRLLNTEAFF
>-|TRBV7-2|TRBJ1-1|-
TGTGCCAGCAGCAATTACAGGGTGGGCACTGAAGCTTTCTTT
CASSNYRVGTEAFF
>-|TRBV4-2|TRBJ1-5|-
TGTGCCAGCAGCGCGCAGGACAATCAGCCCCAGCATTTT
CASSAQDNQPQHF
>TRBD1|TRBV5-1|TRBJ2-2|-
TGCGCCAGCAGCGACACAGGGGGCACCGGGGAGCTGTTTTTT
CASSDTGGTGELFF
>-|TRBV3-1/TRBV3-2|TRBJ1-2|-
TGTGCCAGCAGCCCCCTGTTGGGGCGAGGCTACACCTTC
CASSPLLGRGYTF